Below, 2 T cell receptor beta chains from the same sample are listed, as sequenced in a study of T cells after posttransplantation cyclophosphamide. The protocol was immunoSEQ multiplex PCR, while the TCRdb copy is restricted to in-frame clones and leaves out a portion. The specimen has roughly 3,200 clones, none found just once. Treatment was busulfan-fludarabine conditioning, a marrow graft, and cyclophosphamide on days +3 and +4. The source was PBMCs, collected after allogeneic stem cell transplant with posttransplant cyclophosphamide. The source of these receptors is a female patient between 60 and 69 years old who received an allogeneic stem cell transplant from a related donor and was CMV-positive. Some of the T cells may derive from the graft donor.

This clone was counted between two and nine times. This chain connects TRBV19 to TRBJ2-5, with 11 bases identical to TRBD2. Germline lookup yields CDR1 LNHDA and CDR2 SQIVND (reference sequence). The CDR3 is 17 amino acids. V trimming: 5 bases; J trimming: 1 base; junction bases outside the gene matches: 9. The CDR3 DNA sequence: TGTGCCAGTAGTCGCTACGCCGGGACTAGCGGCCAAGAGACCCAGTACTTC. Protein: CASSRYAGTSGQETQYF.

This clone was observed at least ten times. V and J are TRBV28 and TRBJ1-2; D gene unclear. The V end was cut by 4 bases, the J end by 5 bases, with 23 bases between. Germline V lookup: CDR1 MDHEN, CDR2 SYDVKM. This CDR3 comprises 17 residues. CDR3 nucleotides: TGTGCCAGCAGTTCTAGCCCTTCGCATTCAGGTCTTTATGGCTACACCTTC. It specifies CASSSSPSHSGLYGYTF.